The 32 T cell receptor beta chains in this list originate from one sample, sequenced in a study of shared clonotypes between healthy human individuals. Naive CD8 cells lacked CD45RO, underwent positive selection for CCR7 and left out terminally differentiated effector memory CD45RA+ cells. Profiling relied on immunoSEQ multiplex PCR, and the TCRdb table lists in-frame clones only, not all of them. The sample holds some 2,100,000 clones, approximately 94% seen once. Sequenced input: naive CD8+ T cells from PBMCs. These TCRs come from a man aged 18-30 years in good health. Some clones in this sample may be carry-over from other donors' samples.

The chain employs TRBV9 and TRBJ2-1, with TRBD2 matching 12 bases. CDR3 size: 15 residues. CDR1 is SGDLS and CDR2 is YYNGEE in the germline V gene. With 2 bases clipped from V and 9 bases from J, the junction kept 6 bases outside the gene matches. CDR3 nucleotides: TGTGCCAGCAGCGTCAAGGGACTAGCGGGCTCTGAGCAGTTCTTC. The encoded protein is CASSVKGLAGSEQFF.

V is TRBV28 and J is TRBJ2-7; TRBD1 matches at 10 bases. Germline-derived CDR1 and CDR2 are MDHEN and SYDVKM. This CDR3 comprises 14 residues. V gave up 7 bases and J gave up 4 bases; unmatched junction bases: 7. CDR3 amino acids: CASKERQGAYEQYF. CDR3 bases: TGTGCCAGCAAAGAGAGACAGGGGGCTTACGAGCAGTACTTC.

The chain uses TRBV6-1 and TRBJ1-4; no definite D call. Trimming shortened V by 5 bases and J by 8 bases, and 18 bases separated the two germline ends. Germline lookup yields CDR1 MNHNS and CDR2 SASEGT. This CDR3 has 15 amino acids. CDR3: CASSIPRAFGEKLFF. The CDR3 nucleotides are TGTGCCAGCAGTATACCCCGGGCCTTCGGGGAAAAACTGTTTTTT.

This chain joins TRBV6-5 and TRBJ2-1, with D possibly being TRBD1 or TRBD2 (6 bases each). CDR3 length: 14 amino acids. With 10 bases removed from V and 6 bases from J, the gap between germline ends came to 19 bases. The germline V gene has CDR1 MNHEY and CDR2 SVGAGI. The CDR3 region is CATSWTAGANEQFF. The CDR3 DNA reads TGTGCCACCTCGTGGACAGCGGGTGCCAATGAGCAGTTCTTC.

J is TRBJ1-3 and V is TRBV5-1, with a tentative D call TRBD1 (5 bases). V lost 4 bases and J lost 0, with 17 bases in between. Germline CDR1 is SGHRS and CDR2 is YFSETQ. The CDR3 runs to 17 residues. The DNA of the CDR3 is TGCGCCAGCAGCAAAGCGACCGGGACCTTCTCTGGAAACACCATATATTTT. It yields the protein CASSKATGTFSGNTIYF.

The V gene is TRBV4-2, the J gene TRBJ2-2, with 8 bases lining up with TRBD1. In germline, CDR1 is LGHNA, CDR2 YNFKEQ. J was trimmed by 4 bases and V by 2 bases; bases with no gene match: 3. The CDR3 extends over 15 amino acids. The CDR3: CASSQQGALTGELFF. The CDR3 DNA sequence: TGTGCCAGCAGCCAACAGGGGGCACTCACCGGGGAGCTGTTTTTT.

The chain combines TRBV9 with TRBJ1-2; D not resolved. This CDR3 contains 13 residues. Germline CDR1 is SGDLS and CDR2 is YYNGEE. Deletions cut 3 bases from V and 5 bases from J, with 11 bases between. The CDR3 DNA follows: TGTGCCAGCAGCGGGGGTGATGGGTATGGCTACACCTTC. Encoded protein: CASSGGDGYGYTF.

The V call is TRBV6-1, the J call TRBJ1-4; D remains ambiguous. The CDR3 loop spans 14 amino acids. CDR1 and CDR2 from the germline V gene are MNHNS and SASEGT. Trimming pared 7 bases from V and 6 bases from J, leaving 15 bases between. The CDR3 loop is CASIFSLRDEKLFF. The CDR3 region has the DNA TGTGCCAGCATTTTCTCACTGCGGGATGAAAAACTGTTTTTT.

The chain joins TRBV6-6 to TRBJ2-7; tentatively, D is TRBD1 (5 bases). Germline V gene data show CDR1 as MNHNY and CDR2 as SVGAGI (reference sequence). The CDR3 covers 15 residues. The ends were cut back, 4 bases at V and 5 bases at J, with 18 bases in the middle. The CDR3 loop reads CASSWVGVAVHEQYF. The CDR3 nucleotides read TGTGCCAGCAGTTGGGTAGGGGTCGCGGTCCACGAGCAGTACTTC.

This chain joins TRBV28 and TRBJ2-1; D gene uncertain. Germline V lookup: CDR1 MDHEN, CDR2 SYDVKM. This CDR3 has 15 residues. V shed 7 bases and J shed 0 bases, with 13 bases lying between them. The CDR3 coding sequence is TGTGCCAGCACCATGCAAGTCAACTCCTACAATGAGCAGTTCTTC. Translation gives CASTMQVNSYNEQFF. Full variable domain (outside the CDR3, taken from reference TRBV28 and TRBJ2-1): DVKVTQSSRYLVKRTGEKVFLECVQDMDHENMFWYRQDPGLGLRLIYFSYDVKMKEKGDIPEGYSVSREKKERFSLILESASTNQTSMYLCASTMQVNSYNEQFFGPGTRLTVL.

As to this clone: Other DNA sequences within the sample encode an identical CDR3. CDR3 DNA: TGTGCCAGCAGCTTGGGGGGAAGCTATGGCTACACCTTC. Protein: CASSLGGSYGYTF. This sequence joins TRBV11-2 and TRBJ1-2; maybe TRBD1 (5 bases). V lost 3 bases and J 4 bases, leaving 9 bases between the germline ends. Per the germline V gene, CDR1 is SGHAT and CDR2 is FQNNGV. This CDR3 is built from 13 residues.

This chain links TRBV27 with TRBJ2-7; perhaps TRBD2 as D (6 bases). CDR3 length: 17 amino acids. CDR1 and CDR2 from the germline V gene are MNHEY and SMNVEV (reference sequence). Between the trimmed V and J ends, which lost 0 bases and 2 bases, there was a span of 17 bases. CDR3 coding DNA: TGTGCCAGCAGTTTATCCGTCGGCGGGACCTTTCCCTACGAGCAGTACTTC. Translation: CASSLSVGGTFPYEQYF.

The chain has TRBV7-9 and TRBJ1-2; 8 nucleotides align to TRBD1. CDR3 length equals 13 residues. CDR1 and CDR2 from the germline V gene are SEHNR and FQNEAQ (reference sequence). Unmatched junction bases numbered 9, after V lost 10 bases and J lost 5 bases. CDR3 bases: TGTGCCATCCTGGACAGGGACGGGTATGGCTACACCTTC. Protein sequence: CAILDRDGYGYTF.

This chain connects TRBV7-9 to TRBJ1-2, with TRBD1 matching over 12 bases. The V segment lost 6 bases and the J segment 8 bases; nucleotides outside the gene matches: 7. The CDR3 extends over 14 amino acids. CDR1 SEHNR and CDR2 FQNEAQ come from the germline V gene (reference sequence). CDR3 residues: CASRRDRGLEGYTF. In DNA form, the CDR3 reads TGTGCCAGCAGACGGGACAGGGGGCTTGAAGGCTACACCTTC. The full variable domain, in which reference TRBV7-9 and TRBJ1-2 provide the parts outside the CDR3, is DTGVSQNPRHKITKRGQNVTFRCDPISEHNRLYWYRQTLGQGPEFLTYFQNEAQLEKSRLLSDRFSAERPKGSFSTLEIQRTEQGDSAMYLCASRRDRGLEGYTFGSGTRLTVV.

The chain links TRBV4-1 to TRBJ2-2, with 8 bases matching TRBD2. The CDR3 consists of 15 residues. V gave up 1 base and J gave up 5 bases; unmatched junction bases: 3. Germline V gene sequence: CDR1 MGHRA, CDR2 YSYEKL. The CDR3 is CASSQGLALTGELFF. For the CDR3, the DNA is TGCGCCAGCAGCCAAGGACTAGCGCTGACCGGGGAGCTGTTTTTT.

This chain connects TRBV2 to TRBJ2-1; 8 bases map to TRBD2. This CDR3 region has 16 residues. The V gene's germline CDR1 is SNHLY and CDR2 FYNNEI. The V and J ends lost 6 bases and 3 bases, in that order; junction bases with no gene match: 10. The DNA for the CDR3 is TGTGCCAGCAGCCCAAGGATAGCGGGGATCTACAATGAGCAGTTCTTC. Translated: CASSPRIAGIYNEQFF.

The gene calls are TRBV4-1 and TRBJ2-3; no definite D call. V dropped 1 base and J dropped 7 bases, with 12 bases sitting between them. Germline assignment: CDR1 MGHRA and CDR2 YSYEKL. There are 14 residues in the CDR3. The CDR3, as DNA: TGCGCCAGCAGCCAAGTTCTGGCTGATTATACGCAGTATTTT. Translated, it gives CASSQVLADYTQYF.

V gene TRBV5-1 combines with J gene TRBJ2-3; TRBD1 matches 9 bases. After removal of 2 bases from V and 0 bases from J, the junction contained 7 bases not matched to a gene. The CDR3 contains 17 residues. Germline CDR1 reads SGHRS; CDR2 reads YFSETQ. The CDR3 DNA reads TGCGCCAGCAGCTTCGCCGGGACAGGGATGAGCACAGATACGCAGTATTTT. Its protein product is CASSFAGTGMSTDTQYF.

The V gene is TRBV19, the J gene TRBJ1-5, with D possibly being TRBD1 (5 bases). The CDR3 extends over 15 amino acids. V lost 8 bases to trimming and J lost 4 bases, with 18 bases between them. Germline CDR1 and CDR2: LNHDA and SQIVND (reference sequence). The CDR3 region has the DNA TGTGCCAGTTGGGGCGGGCCCCCACTGAATCAGCCCCAGCATTTT. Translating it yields CASWGGPPLNQPQHF.

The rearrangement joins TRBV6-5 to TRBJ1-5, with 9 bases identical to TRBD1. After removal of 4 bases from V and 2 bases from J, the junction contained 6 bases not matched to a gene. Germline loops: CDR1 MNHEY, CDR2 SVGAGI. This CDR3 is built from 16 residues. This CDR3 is CASSSTGGDGNQPQHF. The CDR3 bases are TGTGCCAGCAGTTCAACAGGGGGCGATGGCAATCAGCCCCAGCATTTT.

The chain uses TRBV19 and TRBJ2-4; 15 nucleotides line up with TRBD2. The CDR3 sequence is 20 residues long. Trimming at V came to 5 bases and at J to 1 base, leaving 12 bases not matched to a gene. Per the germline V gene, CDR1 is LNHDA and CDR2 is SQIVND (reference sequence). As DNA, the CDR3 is TGTGCCAGTAGTCTTTCTCACGGGACTAGCGGGAGGTCGGCCAAAAACATTCAGTACTTC. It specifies CASSLSHGTSGRSAKNIQYF.

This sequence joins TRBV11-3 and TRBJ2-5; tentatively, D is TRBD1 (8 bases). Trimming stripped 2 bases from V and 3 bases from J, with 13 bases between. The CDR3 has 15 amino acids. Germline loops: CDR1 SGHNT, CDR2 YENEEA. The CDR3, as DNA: TGTGCCAGCAGCTTAAAAACAGGGGGGGAAGAGACCCAGTACTTC. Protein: CASSLKTGGEETQYF. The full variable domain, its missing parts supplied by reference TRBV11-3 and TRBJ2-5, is EAGVVQSPRYKIIEKKQPVAFWCNPISGHNTLYWYLQNLGQGPELLIRYENEEAVDDSQLPKDRFSAERLKGVDSTLKIQPAELGDSAVYLCASSLKTGGEETQYFGPGTRLLVL.

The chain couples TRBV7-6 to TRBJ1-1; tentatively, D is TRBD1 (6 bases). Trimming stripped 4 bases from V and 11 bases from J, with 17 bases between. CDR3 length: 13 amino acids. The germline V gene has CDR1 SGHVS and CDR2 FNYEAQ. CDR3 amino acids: CASSSGGGHFAFF. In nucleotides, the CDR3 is TGTGCCAGCAGCTCTGGGGGGGGACACTTCGCTTTCTTT.

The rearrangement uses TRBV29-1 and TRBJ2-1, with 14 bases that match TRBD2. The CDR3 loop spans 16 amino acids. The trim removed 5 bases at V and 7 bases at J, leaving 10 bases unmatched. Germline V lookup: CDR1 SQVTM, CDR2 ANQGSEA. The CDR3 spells CSVLGLAGALGNEQFF. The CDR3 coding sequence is TGCAGCGTTCTGGGACTAGCGGGAGCGTTGGGGAATGAGCAGTTCTTC.

CDR3 sequence reads: CASRSGQGASYEQYF. The CDR3 DNA follows: TGTGCCAGCCGTTCCGGACAGGGGGCCTCCTACGAGCAGTACTTC. The chain uses TRBV2 and TRBJ2-7; 11 bases align to TRBD1. The germline gives CDR1 SNHLY, CDR2 FYNNEI. V gave up 8 bases and J gave up 0 bases; unmatched junction bases: 6. CDR3 length equals 15 residues.

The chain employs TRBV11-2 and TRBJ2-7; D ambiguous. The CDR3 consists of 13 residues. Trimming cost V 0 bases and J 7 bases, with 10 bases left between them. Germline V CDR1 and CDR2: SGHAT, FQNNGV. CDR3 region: CASSLEGALEQYF. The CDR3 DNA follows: TGTGCCAGCAGCTTAGAGGGCGCCCTGGAGCAGTACTTC.

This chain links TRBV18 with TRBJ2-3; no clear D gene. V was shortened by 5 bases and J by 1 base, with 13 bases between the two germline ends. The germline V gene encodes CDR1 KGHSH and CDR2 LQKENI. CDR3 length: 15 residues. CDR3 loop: CASSAWMGRTDTQYF. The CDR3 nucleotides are TGTGCCAGCTCAGCATGGATGGGCCGCACAGATACGCAGTATTTT.

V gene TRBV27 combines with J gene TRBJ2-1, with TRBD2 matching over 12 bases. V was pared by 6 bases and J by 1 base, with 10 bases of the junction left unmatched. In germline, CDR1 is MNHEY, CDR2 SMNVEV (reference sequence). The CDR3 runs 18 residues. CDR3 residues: CASSQISSGRGSYNEQFF. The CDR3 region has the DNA TGTGCCAGCAGCCAGATATCTAGCGGGAGGGGGTCCTACAATGAGCAGTTCTTC.

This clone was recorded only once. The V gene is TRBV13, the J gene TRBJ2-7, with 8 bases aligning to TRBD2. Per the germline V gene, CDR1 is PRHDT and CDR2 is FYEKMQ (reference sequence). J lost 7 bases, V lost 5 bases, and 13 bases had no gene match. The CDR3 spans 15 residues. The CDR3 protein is CASSGPGLGEAEQYF. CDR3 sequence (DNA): TGTGCCAGCAGCGGGCCGGGACTAGGGGAAGCGGAGCAGTACTTC.

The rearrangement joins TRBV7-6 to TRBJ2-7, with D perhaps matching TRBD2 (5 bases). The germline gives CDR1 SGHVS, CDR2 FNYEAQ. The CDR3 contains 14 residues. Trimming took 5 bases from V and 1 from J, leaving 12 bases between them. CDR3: CASSPAAESYEQYF. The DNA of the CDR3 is TGTGCCAGCAGCCCAGCAGCGGAATCCTACGAGCAGTACTTC.

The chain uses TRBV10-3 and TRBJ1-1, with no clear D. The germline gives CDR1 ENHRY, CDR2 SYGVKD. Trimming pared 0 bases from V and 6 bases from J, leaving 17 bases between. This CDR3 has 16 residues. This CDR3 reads CAISESTHETLPEAFF. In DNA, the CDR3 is TGTGCCATCAGTGAGTCGACTCACGAAACCTTACCTGAAGCTTTCTTT.

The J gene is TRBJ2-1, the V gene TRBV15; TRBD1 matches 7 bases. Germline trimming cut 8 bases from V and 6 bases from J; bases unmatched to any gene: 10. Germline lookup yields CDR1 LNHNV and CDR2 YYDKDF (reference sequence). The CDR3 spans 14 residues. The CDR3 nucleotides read TGTGCCACCTCAGGGGGAGCCCCCCTCAATGAGCAGTTCTTC. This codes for CATSGGAPLNEQFF.